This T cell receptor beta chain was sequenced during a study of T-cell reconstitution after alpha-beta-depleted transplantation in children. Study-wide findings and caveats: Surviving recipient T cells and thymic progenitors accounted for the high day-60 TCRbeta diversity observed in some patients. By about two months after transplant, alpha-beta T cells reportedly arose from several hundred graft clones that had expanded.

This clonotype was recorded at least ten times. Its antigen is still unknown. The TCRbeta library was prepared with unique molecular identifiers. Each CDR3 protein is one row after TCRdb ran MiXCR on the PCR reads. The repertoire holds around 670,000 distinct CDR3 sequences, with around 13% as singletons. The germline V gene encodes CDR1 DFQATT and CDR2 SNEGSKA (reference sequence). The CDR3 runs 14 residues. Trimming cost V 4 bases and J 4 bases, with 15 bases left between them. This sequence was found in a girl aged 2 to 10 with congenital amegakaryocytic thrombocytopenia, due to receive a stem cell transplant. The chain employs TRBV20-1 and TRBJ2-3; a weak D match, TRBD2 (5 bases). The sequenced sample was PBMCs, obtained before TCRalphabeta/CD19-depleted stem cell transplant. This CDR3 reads CSAMSRELADTQYF. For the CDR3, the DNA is TGCAGTGCTATGTCGAGGGAGTTGGCAGATACGCAGTATTTT.